This record looks at one TCR beta chain sequence and its context. Original analysis: Estimates of nucleated cell counts were drawn from the amplification of reference gene primers. Assay: immunoSEQ multiplex PCR; the TCRdb copy retains only in-frame clones and omits some. V and J calls and clone size are copied from that table; D and trimming were computed from the DNA. The sample lists over 200,000 clones; approximately 87% were seen once. The entry originates in a study of blood T cell repertoires in COVID-19. At the level of the study: Whether acute or convalescent, the COVID-19 samples came from the United States, Italy and Spain. PBMCs, B-cell-depleted T cells, or T cells were the source of the cDNA or gDNA that made up the material.

This sequence originates from a man aged 60 to 69 who had recovered from COVID-19. Sample: peripheral blood.

CDR3 amino acids: CASSESRTSGPFRDEQFF. In DNA, the CDR3 is TGCGCCAGCAGTGAGTCCAGGACTAGCGGGCCATTTAGAGATGAGCAGTTCTTC. The chain carries TRBV10-2 and TRBJ2-1; 11 positions agree with TRBD2. Per the germline V gene, CDR1 is WSHSY and CDR2 is SAAADI. The CDR3 extends over 18 amino acids. Trimming removed 0 bases from V and 8 bases from J; junction bases left unmatched: 12.